Presented here are 7 T cell receptor beta chains from one specimen sequenced in a study of blood T cell repertoires in COVID-19. Repertoires were generated with immunoSEQ multiplex PCR, while TCRdb's copy carries only in-frame clones and drops some. The profile shows about 410,000 clones, 89% of them singletons. Sequenced: peripheral blood. These receptors all stem from a woman in her 40s with COVID-19, enrolled during active disease.

This clone appeared once. This sequence joins TRBV10-3 and TRBJ1-1; D perhaps matches TRBD1 (5 bases). The CDR3 loop spans 12 amino acids. CDR1 ENHRY and CDR2 SYGVKD come from the germline V gene. The V end was cut by 7 bases, the J end by 5 bases, with 11 bases between. The CDR3 region is CAIKEDKTEAFF. The CDR3 DNA sequence: TGTGCCATCAAAGAGGACAAGACTGAAGCTTTCTTT.

V gene TRBV18 combines with J gene TRBJ1-5; tentative D call: TRBD1 (5 bases). Trimming cost V 1 base and J 7 bases, with 11 bases left between them. CDR1 and CDR2 (germline): KGHSH, LQKENI. The CDR3 consists of 14 residues. The DNA for the CDR3 is TGTGCCAGCTCACCACTTTCAGGGCGACAGCCCCAGCATTTT. It is translated as CASSPLSGRQPQHF.

The chain links TRBV30 to TRBJ1-4, with unresolved D. Germline lookup yields CDR1 GTSNPN and CDR2 SVGIG (reference sequence). The CDR3 totals 14 residues. The V gene lost 0 bases and the J gene lost 0 bases, with 5 bases spanning the gap. CDR3 protein: CAWSVTSTNEKLFF. The CDR3 bases are TGTGCCTGGAGTGTAACTTCAACTAATGAAAAACTGTTTTTT.

V and J are TRBV19 and TRBJ1-1; no reliable D call. The V and J ends lost 3 bases and 4 bases respectively, with 12 bases between them. The CDR3 loop spans 14 amino acids. From germline, CDR1 is LNHDA and CDR2 SQIVND (reference sequence). CDR3 sequence: CASSIGEGVTEAFF. CDR3 nucleotide sequence: TGTGCCAGTAGTATCGGGGAGGGCGTCACTGAAGCTTTCTTT.

J is TRBJ1-5 and V is TRBV28, with D perhaps TRBD1 (5 bases). V gave up 3 bases and J gave up 4 bases, with 13 bases separating them. This CDR3 has 15 residues. CDR1 MDHEN and CDR2 SYDVKM come from the germline V gene. Here the CDR3 reads CASSFNQGGNQPQHF. CDR3 nucleotides: TGTGCCAGCAGTTTCAACCAGGGAGGGAATCAGCCCCAGCATTTT. Looking up the rest from reference TRBV28 and TRBJ1-5 gives the full variable domain: DVKVTQSSRYLVKRTGEKVFLECVQDMDHENMFWYRQDPGLGLRLIYFSYDVKMKEKGDIPEGYSVSREKKERFSLILESASTNQTSMYLCASSFNQGGNQPQHFGDGTRLSIL.

The chain links TRBV3-1 (or the pseudogene TRBV3-2) to TRBJ1-5; 7 bases map to TRBD1. The length of the CDR3 is 15 residues. The J segment lost 0 bases and the V segment lost 6 bases, leaving 5 bases of the junction unmatched. Germline CDR1 is LGHDT and CDR2 is YNNKEL (reference sequence). DNA of the CDR3: TGTGCCAGCAGTAACAGGGGAAATAGCAATCAGCCCCAGCATTTT. This encodes CASSNRGNSNQPQHF.

V usage is TRBV7-9 and J usage is TRBJ2-7; TRBD2 matches at 9 bases. The CDR3 spans 14 residues. J gave up 6 bases and V 4 bases, and 7 bases lay outside the gene matches. Germline V CDR1 and CDR2: SEHNR, FQNEAQ (reference sequence). The CDR3 protein is CASSSNLAGSEQYF. CDR3 DNA: TGTGCCAGCAGCTCTAACCTAGCGGGAAGCGAGCAGTACTTC.